A single sample is the source of the 14 T cell receptor beta chains below, sequenced in a study of T cell clonotyping in hematopoietic cell transplantation (dated by TCRdb to about 2021). The time point label, read with the paper, signifies: recipient sample about 28 days before transplant, after cytoreduction. Library prep was done by the immunoSEQ multiplex PCR assay. Drawn from immuneACCESS, this table holds only the in-frame rearrangements with V and J called that TCRdb kept. Clones are partly lost; checked studies trace under half to an unresolved V gene and leave the rest unexplained. The sample data list 35,000 to 45,000 clones, and 85% to 95% of these were observed just once. Under 2% of the sample is held by the ten biggest clonotypes. The sequencing here drew on peripheral blood mononuclear cells, taken before stem cell transplant. Receptors were obtained from a man in his forties with chronic myeloid leukemia. Some clones in this sample may be carry-over from other donors' samples.

The chain employs TRBV28 and TRBJ1-1, with a weak D call TRBD1 (6 bases). Germline CDR1 MDHEN, CDR2 SYDVKM. There are 12 residues in the CDR3. With 5 bases removed from V and 7 bases from J, the gap between germline ends came to 11 bases. The CDR3 region is CASSLGTIEAFF. Written as DNA, the CDR3 is TGTGCCAGCAGTCTCGGGACAATTGAAGCTTTCTTT.

V and J are TRBV11-3 and TRBJ2-7; D might be TRBD2 (6 bases). V was cut by 5 bases and J by 0 bases, with 17 bases left in between. This CDR3 contains 16 residues. Germline assignment: CDR1 SGHNT and CDR2 YENEEA. The CDR3 bases are TGTGCCAGCAGCCCCGCCGGGGGATTAAGCTCCTACGAGCAGTACTTC. Translation: CASSPAGGLSSYEQYF.

CDR3 region: CARRGYNEQFF. The CDR3 nucleotides are TGTGCCAGGCGGGGGTACAATGAGCAGTTCTTC. This sequence joins TRBV30 and TRBJ2-1, with 7 nucleotides matching TRBD2. With 8 bases clipped from V and 4 bases from J, the junction kept 2 bases outside the gene matches. This CDR3 is 11 amino acids long. Looked up from germline, CDR1 is GTSNPN and CDR2 is SVGIG (reference sequence).

CDR3 loop: CASSLGEAEAFF. CDR3 sequence (DNA): TGTGCCAGCAGCTTGGGGGAGGCTGAAGCTTTCTTT. The V gene is TRBV5-6, the J gene TRBJ1-1; unclear D gene. The CDR3 totals 12 residues. Germline assignment: CDR1 SGHDT and CDR2 YYEEEE. Between the trimmed V and J ends, which lost 0 bases and 6 bases, there was a span of 6 bases.

The chain combines TRBV7-3 with TRBJ1-2, with D tentatively TRBD1 (5 bases). The V end was cut by 0 bases, the J end by 6 bases, with 8 bases between. Looked up from germline, CDR1 is SGHTA and CDR2 is FQGTGA. CDR3 size: 13 residues. CDR3 sequence (DNA): TGTGCCAGCAGCTTAACCACGACAGATGGCTACACCTTC. Encoded protein: CASSLTTTDGYTF.

This clone was observed once. V gene TRBV7-9 combines with J gene TRBJ1-5; D not certain. The CDR3 runs to 14 residues. Per germline, CDR1 SEHNR and CDR2 FQNEAQ (reference sequence). Trimming left V 3 bases short and J 5 bases short, with 11 bases between. The DNA of the CDR3 is TGTGCCAGCAGCTTCGAAGGGCTAGATCAGCCCCAGCATTTT. Amino acid sequence: CASSFEGLDQPQHF. The full variable domain, its missing parts supplied by reference TRBV7-9 and TRBJ1-5, is DTGVSQNPRHKITKRGQNVTFRCDPISEHNRLYWYRQTLGQGPEFLTYFQNEAQLEKSRLLSDRFSAERPKGSFSTLEIQRTEQGDSAMYLCASSFEGLDQPQHFGDGTRLSIL.

The genes are TRBV30 and TRBJ1-6; 10 bases fit TRBD1. The junction had 4 bases not matched to a gene; V was cut back by 4 bases and J by 10 bases. Germline V gene lookup returns CDR1 GTSNPN and CDR2 SVGIG (reference sequence). This CDR3 is 13 amino acids long. CDR3 amino acids: CAWKGQGTSPLHF. DNA for the CDR3: TGTGCCTGGAAGGGACAGGGGACCTCACCCCTCCACTTT. The full variable domain, its missing parts supplied by reference TRBV30 and TRBJ1-6, is SQTIHQWPATLVQPVGSPLSLECTVEGTSNPNLYWYRQAAGRGLQLLFYSVGIGQISSEVPQNLSASRPQDRQFILSSKKLLLSDSGFYLCAWKGQGTSPLHFGNGTRLTVT.

The chain links TRBV4-3 to TRBJ2-1, with 8 bases fitting TRBD1. The trim removed 5 bases at V and 10 bases at J, leaving 7 bases unmatched. CDR3 length equals 13 residues. Germline V lookup: CDR1 LGHNA, CDR2 YSLEER. The CDR3 reads CASSYRQGKEQFF. Written as DNA, the CDR3 is TGCGCCAGCAGCTACCGACAGGGGAAAGAGCAGTTCTTC.

The genes are TRBV10-3 and TRBJ1-1, with 7 bases identical to TRBD1. The V and J ends lost 1 base and 4 bases, in that order; junction bases with no gene match: 6. There are 15 residues in the CDR3. The germline CDR1 and CDR2 sequences are ENHRY and SYGVKD. The CDR3 reads CAISEYTGEVTEAFF. The CDR3 DNA is TGTGCCATCAGTGAGTATACAGGGGAGGTCACTGAAGCTTTCTTT.

The chain combines TRBV5-1 with TRBJ1-1, with 8 nucleotides matching TRBD1. Germline lookup yields CDR1 SGHRS and CDR2 YFSETQ. J gave up 1 base and V 4 bases, and 3 bases lay outside the gene matches. This CDR3 is 14 amino acids long. In nucleotides, the CDR3 is TGCGCCAGCAGCCAGGGGGCCGGGAACACTGAAGCTTTCTTT. Protein: CASSQGAGNTEAFF.

The rearrangement uses TRBV28 and TRBJ1-2, with D perhaps TRBD1 (6 bases). V lost 7 bases to trimming and J lost 6 bases, with 18 bases between them. This CDR3 is built from 14 residues. Germline V gives CDR1 MDHEN, CDR2 SYDVKM. The CDR3 region is CASNFGGRNHGYTF. DNA for the CDR3: TGTGCCAGCAACTTCGGGGGGCGCAATCATGGCTACACCTTC.

CDR3 residues: CASSPSGLAGGDTQYF. As DNA, the CDR3 is TGCGCCAGCAGCCCTTCGGGACTAGCGGGGGGAGATACGCAGTATTTT. This chain links TRBV4-3 with TRBJ2-3; 15 bases are a match to TRBD2. Germline V CDR1 and CDR2: LGHNA, YSLEER. The CDR3 has 16 residues. V shed 4 bases, J shed 5 bases, and the junction held 4 bases outside the gene matches.

The chain carries TRBV7-2 and TRBJ2-6; D is undetermined. V was shortened by 6 bases and J by 0 bases, with 18 bases between the two germline ends. Germline values: CDR1 SGHTA, CDR2 FQGNSA. The CDR3 is 18 residues long. The CDR3 DNA reads as TGTGCCAGCAGTTACTCTCCTCTTGCGGCCTCTGGGGCCAACGTCCTGACTTTC. Protein: CASSYSPLAASGANVLTF. Full variable domain (missing parts from reference TRBV7-2 and TRBJ2-6): GAGVSQSPSNKVTEKGKDVELRCDPISGHTALYWYRQSLGQGLEFLIYFQGNSAPDKSGLPSDRFSAERTGGSVSTLTIQRTQQEDSAVYLCASSYSPLAASGANVLTFGAGSRLTVL.

The chain employs TRBV7-2 and TRBJ2-7; possible D gene TRBD1, 6 bases. V lost 3 bases and J lost 2, with 11 bases in between. Germline V lookup: CDR1 SGHTA, CDR2 FQGNSA. The CDR3 has 14 residues. The CDR3 protein is CASSLNAGAYEQYF. CDR3 coding DNA: TGTGCCAGCAGCTTGAACGCAGGGGCCTACGAGCAGTACTTC.